The entry that follows covers one T cell receptor beta chain sequence. Which antigen it targets is not known. No per-base quality is available; no much larger clone lies one base away. TCRbeta CDR3 regions were amplified from genomic DNA by means of the immunoSEQ Assay, a bias-controlled multiplex PCR. On the study's bioinformatics: Nucleated cell counts per sample were estimated from amplification of reference gene primers within the assay. To quantify the absolute abundance of each unique TCRbeta CDR3 rearrangement, sequence reads were collapsed and filtered. For each sample, productive Simpson clonality was calculated as the square root of Simpson's diversity index over productive rearrangements. The immuneACCESS repertoire file appears here via TCRdb, limited to in-frame rearrangements. These files lack a portion of the clones; in checked studies, under half of the deficit traces to unresolved V genes, and the cause of the others is not known. V, J and clone size are taken as reported in that table, and D and trimming were inferred from the DNA itself. Recorded for this sample are 400,000 or so clones; around nine tenths of them occurred a single time. The ten largest clones add up to less than 2% of the sample.

The CDR3 covers 11 residues, taking in both the cysteine and the phenylalanine. Just the 33-base CDR3 DNA is kept, in frame starting at base 1. From a lookup of the germline V gene, CDR1 and CDR2 are SGHRS and YFSETQ. V is reduced by 2 bases and J by 9 bases, leaving a spacing of 8 bases between them. These data are taken from a study of blood T cell repertoires in COVID-19 (dated by TCRdb to about 2020). About the full investigation: Samples covering the acute and convalescent phases of COVID-19 were provided by collaborators in the United States, Italy and Spain. The prospective study material was composed of cDNA or gDNA derived from T cells, B-cell-depleted T cells, or PBMCs. Subjects who had been exposed to COVID-19, were actively infected with it, or had recovered from it provided the deeply sampled blood TCRbeta repertoires that made up the dataset. A freely available public database, intended as a resource for researchers studying the immune response to SARS-CoV-2, is where the repertoires were released. Samples were obtained from the ongoing ImmuneRACE study (first 160 participants) and from some 1,300 subjects provided by 6 global collaborators. A de-identified subject ID, COVID-19 status, age in years and sex were almost always included in the sample metadata. Where HLA class I and class II types were available, the types were taken from metadata supplied by the sample provider, not from assay-based typing.

One collaborating source in Seattle enrolled patients during active infection and followed them longitudinally through the course of disease. The collaborating institutions used their own protocols to collect whole blood in K2EDTA tubes. For TCRbeta analysis, collaborators shipped samples as frozen whole blood, isolated PBMCs, or DNA extracted from either of those sample types. What the research found in general, with its limitations: The amount of clinical and demographic metadata varied by source and participant and was provided uncurated.

The sequencing sample was made of peripheral blood. The receptor's source is a woman in her thirties or forties with COVID-19, enrolled during active disease. The rearranged chain carries TRBV5-1 and TRBJ1-1; no D gene is confidently identified. DNA sequence: TGCGCCAGCAGCTTTTCAGATAAAGCTTTCTTT. It translates to CASSFSDKAFF.